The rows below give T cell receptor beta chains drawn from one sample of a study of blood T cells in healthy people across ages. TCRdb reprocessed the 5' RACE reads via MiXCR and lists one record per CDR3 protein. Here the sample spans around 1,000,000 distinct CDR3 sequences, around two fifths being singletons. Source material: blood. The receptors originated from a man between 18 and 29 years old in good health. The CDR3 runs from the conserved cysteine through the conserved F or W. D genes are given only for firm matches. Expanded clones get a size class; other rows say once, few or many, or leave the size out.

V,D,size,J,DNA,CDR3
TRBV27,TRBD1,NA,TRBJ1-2,TGTGCCAGCAGTCAGATCCGGGACAGGGATGGCTACACCTTC,CASSQIRDRDGYTF
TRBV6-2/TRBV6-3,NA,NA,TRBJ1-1,TGTGCCAGCAGTTACGACGGGAGCGGCACTGAAGCTTTCTTT,CASSYDGSGTEAFF
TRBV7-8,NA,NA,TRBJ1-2,TGTGCCAGCAGACACCGCGGGCAGACCTATGGCTACACCTTC,CASRHRGQTYGYTF
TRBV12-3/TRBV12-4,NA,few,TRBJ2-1,TGTGCCAGCAGTTCCAACCTCAGGGGCGATGAGCAGTTCTTC,CASSSNLRGDEQFF
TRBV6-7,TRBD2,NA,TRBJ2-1,TGTGCCAGCAGTTGCACCGGGACTAGCGGTTTCGACGGGGTTAATGAGCAGTTCTTC,CASSCTGTSGFDGVNEQFF
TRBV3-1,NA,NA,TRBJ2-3,TGTGCCAGCAGCCGAGACAGCAGCGGCACAGATACGCAGTATTTT,CASSRDSSGTDTQYF
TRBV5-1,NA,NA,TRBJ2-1,TGCGCCAGCAGCTTGGGATGGTCGCGCTCCTACAATGAGCAGTTCTTC,CASSLGWSRSYNEQFF
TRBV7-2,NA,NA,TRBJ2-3,TGTGCCAGCAGCTTATGTGCCCTTGGCACCACAGATACGCAGTATTTT,CASSLCALGTTDTQYF
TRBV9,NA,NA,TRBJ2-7,TGTGCCAGCAGCGTAGCCAGGGATCCTTCCTACGAGCAGTACTTC,CASSVARDPSYEQYF
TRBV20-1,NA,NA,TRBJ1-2,TGCAGTGCTAGAGAGGAGGGTGTCTATGGCTACACCTTC,CSAREEGVYGYTF
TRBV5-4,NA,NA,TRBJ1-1,TGTGCCAGCAGCATGGAAGAACAGGGTAACACTGAAGCTTTCTTT,CASSMEEQGNTEAFF
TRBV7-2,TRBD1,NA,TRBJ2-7,TGTGCCAGCAGCTTTAACAGCCAGGGGGCAATCTCCTACGAGCAGTACTTC,CASSFNSQGAISYEQYF
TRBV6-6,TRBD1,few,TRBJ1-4,TGTGCCAGCAGCAGAGACAGGGGGGGGGAAAAACTGTTTTTT,CASSRDRGGEKLFF
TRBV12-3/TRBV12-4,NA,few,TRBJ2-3,TGTGCCAGCGGTCGTCCGGGGGCGCGAGGAGATACGCAGTATTTT,CASGRPGARGDTQYF
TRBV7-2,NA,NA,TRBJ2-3,TGTGCCAGCAGCCAGTCGGAGAGGGGGGCCACAGATACGCAGTATTTT,CASSQSERGATDTQYF
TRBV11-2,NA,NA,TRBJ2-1,TGTGCCAGCAGACAGGCTGTTAACAATGAGCAGTTCTTC,CASRQAVNNEQFF
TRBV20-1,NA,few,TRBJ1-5,TGCAGTGCTAGGAGGGACTCCACAACAAATCAGCCCCAGCATTTT,CSARRDSTTNQPQHF
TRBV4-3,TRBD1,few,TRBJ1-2,TGCGCCAGCAGCCATTTCACCCTGAGGGGGCGCATAGATGGCTACACCTTC,CASSHFTLRGRIDGYTF
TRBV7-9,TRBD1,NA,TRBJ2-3,TGTGCCAGCAGCCTAAAGACAGGGGCTGCAGATACGCAGTATTTT,CASSLKTGAADTQYF
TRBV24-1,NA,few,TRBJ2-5,TGTGCCACCAGTGGTTTTACGGCTGCAGAGGATGAGACCCAGTACTTC,CATSGFTAAEDETQYF
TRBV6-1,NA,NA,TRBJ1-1,TGTGCCAGCAGGGGGGCGAGCCTAAGGGGCACTGAAGCTTTCTTT,CASRGASLRGTEAFF
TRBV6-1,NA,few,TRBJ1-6,TGTGCGGCCTCCCAGGTTGATAATTCACCCCTCCACTTT,CAASQVDNSPLHF
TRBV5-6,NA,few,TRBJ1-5,TGTGCCAGCAGCTTGGGGAGGGCTAATCAGCCCCAGCATTTT,CASSLGRANQPQHF
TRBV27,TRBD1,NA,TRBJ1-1,TGTGCCAGCAGTAGCACGACAGGGGGAGGCACTGAAGCTTTCTTT,CASSSTTGGGTEAFF
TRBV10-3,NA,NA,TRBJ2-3,TGTGCCATCAGTGGGCGAGCCTCCACAGATACGCAGTATTTT,CAISGRASTDTQYF
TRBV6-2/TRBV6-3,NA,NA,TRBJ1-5,TGTGCCAGCAGTTCTCGACTCAGCAATCAGCCCCAGCATTTT,CASSSRLSNQPQHF
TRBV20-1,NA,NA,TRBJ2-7,TGCAGTGCTAGGGACCTAGCGACGTCCTACAATGAGCAGTACTTC,CSARDLATSYNEQYF
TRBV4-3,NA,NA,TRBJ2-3,TGCGCCAGCAGCCAAGATCCTACAGGGCCGCGGGATACGCAGTATTTT,CASSQDPTGPRDTQYF
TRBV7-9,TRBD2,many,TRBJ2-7,TGTGCCAGCAGCTCAGCCGGGGGGAGATCCTACGAGCAGTACTTC,CASSSAGGRSYEQYF
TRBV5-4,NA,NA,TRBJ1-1,TGTGCCAGCAGCTTGGACCGGGGGAGAATTGACACTGAAGCTTTCTTT,CASSLDRGRIDTEAFF
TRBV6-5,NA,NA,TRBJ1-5,TGTGCCAGCAGTTTGCTCTGGGAGAAGGACAATCAGCCCCAGCATTTT,CASSLLWEKDNQPQHF
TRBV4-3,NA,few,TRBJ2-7,TGCGCCAGCAGCCAAGTGCTATCCGACAGCTACGAGCAGTACTTC,CASSQVLSDSYEQYF
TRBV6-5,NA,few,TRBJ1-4,TGTGCCAGCAGTTACTCAGGGAAGCTTAATGAAAAACTGTTTTTT,CASSYSGKLNEKLFF
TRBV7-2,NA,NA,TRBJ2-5,TGTGCCAGCAGCTTAGTTACAATGTCCCCGGGCGACTCCAATGAGCAGTACTTC,CASSLVTMSPGDSNEQYF
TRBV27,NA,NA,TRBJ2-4,TGTGCCAGCAGTCTTACATGGGGGTTAGGAAGCCAAAACATTCAGTACTTC,CASSLTWGLGSQNIQYF
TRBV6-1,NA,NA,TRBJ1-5,TGTGCCAGCAGTGAACCGCGGAGTGCCTATGGCAATCAGCCCCAGCATTTT,CASSEPRSAYGNQPQHF
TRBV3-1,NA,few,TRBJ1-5,TGTGCCAGCAGCCAATCGGCAGTCCCGCAGCCCCAGCATTTT,CASSQSAVPQPQHF
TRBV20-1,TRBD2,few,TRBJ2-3,TGCAGTGCTAGCGGACTAGCGGGGGGCCAGACGTTCACAAATACGCAGTATTTT,CSASGLAGGQTFTNTQYF
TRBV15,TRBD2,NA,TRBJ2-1,TGTGCCACCAGCCCTTCGGGGGGTGTCTACAATGAGCAGTTCTTC,CATSPSGGVYNEQFF
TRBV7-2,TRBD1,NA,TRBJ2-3,TGTGCCAGCAGCATACCCCGGGACAGAGCCACAGATACGCAGTATTTT,CASSIPRDRATDTQYF
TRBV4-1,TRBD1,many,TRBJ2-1,TGCGCCAGCAGCCCAGACGGGACAGGGTCCTCCTACAATGAGCAGTTCTTC,CASSPDGTGSSYNEQFF
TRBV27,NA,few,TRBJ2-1,TGTGCCGCGGCCCGTCCAACGGGCAATGAGCAGTTCTTC,CAAARPTGNEQFF
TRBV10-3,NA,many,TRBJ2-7,TGTGCCATCAGTGACCCCATGGGACCTACTACCTACGAGCAGTACTTC,CAISDPMGPTTYEQYF
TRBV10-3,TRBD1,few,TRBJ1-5,TGTGCCGTTGACAGGGAGGGGAGCAATCAGCCCCAGCATTTT,CAVDREGSNQPQHF
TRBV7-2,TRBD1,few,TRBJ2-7,TGTGCCAGCATCAACGACAGGGGCAACTCCTACGAGCAGTACTTC,CASINDRGNSYEQYF
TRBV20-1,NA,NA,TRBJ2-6,TGCAGTGCTAGAGATCAGGGGTCCGGGGCCAACGTCCTGACTTTC,CSARDQGSGANVLTF
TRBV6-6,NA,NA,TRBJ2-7,TGTGCCAGCAGTTCAGAAACCGACCGTTACTCCTACGAGCAGTACTTC,CASSSETDRYSYEQYF
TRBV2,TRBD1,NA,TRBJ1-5,TGTGCCAGCAGTCTTACAGGGGGCAGGGATCAGCCCCAGCATTTT,CASSLTGGRDQPQHF